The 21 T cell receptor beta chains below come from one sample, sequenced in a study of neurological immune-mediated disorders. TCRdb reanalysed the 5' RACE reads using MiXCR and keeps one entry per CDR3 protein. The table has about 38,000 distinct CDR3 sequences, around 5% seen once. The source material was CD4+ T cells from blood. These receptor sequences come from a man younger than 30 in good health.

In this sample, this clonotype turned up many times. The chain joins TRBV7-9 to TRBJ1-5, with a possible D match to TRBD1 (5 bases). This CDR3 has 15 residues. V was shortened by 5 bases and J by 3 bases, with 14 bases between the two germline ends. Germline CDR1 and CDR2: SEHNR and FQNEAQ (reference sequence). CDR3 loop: CASSIQDSSNQPQHF. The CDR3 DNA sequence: TGTGCCAGCAGCATCCAAGACAGCTCCAATCAGCCCCAGCATTTT.

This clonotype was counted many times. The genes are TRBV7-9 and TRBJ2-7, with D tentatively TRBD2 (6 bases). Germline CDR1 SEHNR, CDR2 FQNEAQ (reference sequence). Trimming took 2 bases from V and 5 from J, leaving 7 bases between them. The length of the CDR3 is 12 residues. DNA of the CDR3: TGTGCCAGCAGCTTATGGGGGGACGAGCAGTACTTC. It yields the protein CASSLWGDEQYF. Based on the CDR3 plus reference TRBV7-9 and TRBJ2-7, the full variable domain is DTGVSQNPRHKITKRGQNVTFRCDPISEHNRLYWYRQTLGQGPEFLTYFQNEAQLEKSRLLSDRFSAERPKGSFSTLEIQRTEQGDSAMYLCASSLWGDEQYFGPGTRLTVT.

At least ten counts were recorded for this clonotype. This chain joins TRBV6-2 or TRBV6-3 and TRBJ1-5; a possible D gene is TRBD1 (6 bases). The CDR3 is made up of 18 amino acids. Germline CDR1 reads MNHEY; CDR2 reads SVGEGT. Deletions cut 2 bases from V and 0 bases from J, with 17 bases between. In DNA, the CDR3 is TGTGCCAGCAGTTACCTCCGCCGGGGGCGGGTTAGCAATCAGCCCCAGCATTTT. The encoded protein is CASSYLRRGRVSNQPQHF.

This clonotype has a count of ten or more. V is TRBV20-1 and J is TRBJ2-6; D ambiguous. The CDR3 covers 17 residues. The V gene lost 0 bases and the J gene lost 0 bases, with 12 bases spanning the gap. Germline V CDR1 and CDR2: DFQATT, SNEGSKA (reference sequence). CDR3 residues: CSARDASRPSGANVLTF. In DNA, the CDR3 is TGCAGTGCTAGAGATGCATCAAGACCCTCTGGGGCCAACGTCCTGACTTTC.

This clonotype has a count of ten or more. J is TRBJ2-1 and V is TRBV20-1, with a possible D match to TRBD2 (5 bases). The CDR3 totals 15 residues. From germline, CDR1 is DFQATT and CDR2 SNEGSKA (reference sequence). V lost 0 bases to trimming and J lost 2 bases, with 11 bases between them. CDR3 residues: CSARDPSSAYNEQFF. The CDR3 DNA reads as TGCAGTGCTAGAGATCCTAGCTCGGCCTACAATGAGCAGTTCTTC.

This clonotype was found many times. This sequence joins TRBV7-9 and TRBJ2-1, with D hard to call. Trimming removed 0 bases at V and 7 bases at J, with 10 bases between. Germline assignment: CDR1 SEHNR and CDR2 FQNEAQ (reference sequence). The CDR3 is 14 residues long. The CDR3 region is CASSLAQVKNEQFF. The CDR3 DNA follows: TGTGCCAGCAGCTTAGCGCAAGTCAAGAATGAGCAGTTCTTC.

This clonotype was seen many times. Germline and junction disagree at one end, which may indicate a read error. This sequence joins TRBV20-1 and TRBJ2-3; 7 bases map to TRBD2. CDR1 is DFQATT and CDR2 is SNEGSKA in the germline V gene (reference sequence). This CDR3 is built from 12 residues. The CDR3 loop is CSARGTTDTQYF. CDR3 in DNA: TGCAGTGCCAGAGGGACTACCGATACGCAGTATTTT.

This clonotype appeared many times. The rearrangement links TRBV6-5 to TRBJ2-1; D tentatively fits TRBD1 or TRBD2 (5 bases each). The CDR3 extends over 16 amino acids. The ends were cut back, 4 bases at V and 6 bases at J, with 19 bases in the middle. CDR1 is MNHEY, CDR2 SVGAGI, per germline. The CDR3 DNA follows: TGTGCCAGCAGTTCCCCCGGGGCTGGGGCTGGCAATGAGCAGTTCTTC. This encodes CASSSPGAGAGNEQFF.

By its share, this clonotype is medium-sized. The CDR3 coding sequence is TGCGCCAGCAGCTTGTTGCCGGGGCAGGGTGAAGCTTTCTTT. It is translated as CASSLLPGQGEAFF. V usage is TRBV5-1 and J usage is TRBJ1-1, with D possibly matching TRBD1 (5 bases). Trimming stripped 1 base from V and 7 bases from J, with 14 bases between. This CDR3 region has 14 residues. Germline V CDR1 and CDR2: SGHRS, YFSETQ.

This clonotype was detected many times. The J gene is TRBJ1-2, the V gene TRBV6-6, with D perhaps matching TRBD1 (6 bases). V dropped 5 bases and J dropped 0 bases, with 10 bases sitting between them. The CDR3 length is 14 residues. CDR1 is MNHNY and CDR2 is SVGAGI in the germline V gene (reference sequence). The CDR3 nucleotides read TGTGCCAGCAGTCCACAGGGAGCTAACTATGGCTACACCTTC. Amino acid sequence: CASSPQGANYGYTF.

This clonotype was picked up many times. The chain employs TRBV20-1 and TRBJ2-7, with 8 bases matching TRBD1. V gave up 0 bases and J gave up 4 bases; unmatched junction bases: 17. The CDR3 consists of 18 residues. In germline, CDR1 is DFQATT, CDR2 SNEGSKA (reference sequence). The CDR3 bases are TGCAGTGCTAGAGACCCCAGAACGCGGACAGGGACGAGGTACGAGCAGTACTTC. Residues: CSARDPRTRTGTRYEQYF.

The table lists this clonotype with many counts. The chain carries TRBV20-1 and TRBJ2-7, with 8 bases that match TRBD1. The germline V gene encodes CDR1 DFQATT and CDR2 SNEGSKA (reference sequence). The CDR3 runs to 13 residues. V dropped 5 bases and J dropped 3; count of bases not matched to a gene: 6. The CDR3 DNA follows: TGCAGTGCTGGATCAGGGGGCTTCTACGAGCAGTACTTC. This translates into CSAGSGGFYEQYF.

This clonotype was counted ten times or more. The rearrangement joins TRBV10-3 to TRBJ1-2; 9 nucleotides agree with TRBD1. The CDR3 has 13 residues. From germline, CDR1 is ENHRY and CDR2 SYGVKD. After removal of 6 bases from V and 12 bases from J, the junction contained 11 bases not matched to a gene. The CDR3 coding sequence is TGTGCCATCAGCGATTTAACAGGGGGCGCGGACACCTTC. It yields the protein CAISDLTGGADTF.

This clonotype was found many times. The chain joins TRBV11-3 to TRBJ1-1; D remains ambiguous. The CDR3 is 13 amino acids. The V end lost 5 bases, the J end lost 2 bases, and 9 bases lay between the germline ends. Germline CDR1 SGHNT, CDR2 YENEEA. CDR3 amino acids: CASSREGNTEAFF. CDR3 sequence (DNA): TGTGCCAGCAGCCGTGAGGGCAACACTGAAGCTTTCTTT.

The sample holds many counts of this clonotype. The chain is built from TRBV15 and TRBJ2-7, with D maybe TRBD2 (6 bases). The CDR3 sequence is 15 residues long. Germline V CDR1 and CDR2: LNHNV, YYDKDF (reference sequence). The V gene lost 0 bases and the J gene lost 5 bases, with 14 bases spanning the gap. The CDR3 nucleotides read TGTGCCACCAGCAGAGATAAAACCGGGACTGACGAGCAGTACTTC. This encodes CATSRDKTGTDEQYF.

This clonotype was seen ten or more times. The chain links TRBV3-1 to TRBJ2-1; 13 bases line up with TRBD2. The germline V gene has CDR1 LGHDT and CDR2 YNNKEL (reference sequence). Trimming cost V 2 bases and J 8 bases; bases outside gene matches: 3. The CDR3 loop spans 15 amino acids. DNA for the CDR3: TGTGCCAGCAGCCAAACTAGCGGGGGGGATCATGAGCAGTTCTTC. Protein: CASSQTSGGDHEQFF.

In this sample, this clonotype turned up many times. The CDR3 sequence is CASSFRLAGSDTQYF. DNA of the CDR3: TGTGCCAGCAGTTTCCGACTAGCGGGGTCAGATACGCAGTATTTT. The chain is built from TRBV12-3 or TRBV12-4 and TRBJ2-3, with 11 positions matching TRBD2. The J segment lost 4 bases and the V segment lost 3 bases, leaving 3 bases of the junction unmatched. The length of the CDR3 is 15 residues.

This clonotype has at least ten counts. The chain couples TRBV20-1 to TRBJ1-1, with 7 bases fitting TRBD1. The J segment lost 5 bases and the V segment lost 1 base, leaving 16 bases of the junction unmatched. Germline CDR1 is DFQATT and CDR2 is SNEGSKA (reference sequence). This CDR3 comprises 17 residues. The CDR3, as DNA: TGCAGTGCTAGAGGGAGCAGACAGGGAGCGCCTATAACTGAAGCTTTCTTT. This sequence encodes CSARGSRQGAPITEAFF.

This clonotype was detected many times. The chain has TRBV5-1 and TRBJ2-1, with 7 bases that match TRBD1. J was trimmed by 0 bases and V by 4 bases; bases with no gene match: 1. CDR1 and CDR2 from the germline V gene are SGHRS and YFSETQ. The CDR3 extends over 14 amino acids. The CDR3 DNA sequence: TGCGCCAGCAGCGGGGACAGCTCCTACAATGAGCAGTTCTTC. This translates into CASSGDSSYNEQFF.

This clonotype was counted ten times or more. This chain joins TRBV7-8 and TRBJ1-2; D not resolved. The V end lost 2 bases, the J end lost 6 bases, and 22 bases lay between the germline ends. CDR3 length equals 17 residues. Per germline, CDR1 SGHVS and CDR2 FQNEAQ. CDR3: CASSLSAAQRPRNGYTF. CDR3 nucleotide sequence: TGTGCCAGCAGCTTAAGCGCGGCACAACGCCCGAGGAATGGCTACACCTTC.

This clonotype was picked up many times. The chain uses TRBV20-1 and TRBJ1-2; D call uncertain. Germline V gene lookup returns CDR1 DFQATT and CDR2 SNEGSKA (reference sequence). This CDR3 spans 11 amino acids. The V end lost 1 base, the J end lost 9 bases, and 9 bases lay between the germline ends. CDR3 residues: CSARGRESYTF. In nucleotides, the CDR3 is TGCAGTGCTAGAGGCCGGGAGAGCTACACCTTC.